A selection of T cell receptor beta chains follows, all from one sample in a study of cytomegalovirus exposure and HLA in healthy donors. Sequencing used immunoSEQ multiplex PCR; TCRdb keeps in-frame clones, though not all of them. The data contain under 75,000 clones, approximately 95% of them singletons. Source material: PBMCs. These receptor sequences come from a woman under 30 in good health and CMV-seropositive. The CDR3 runs from the conserved cysteine through the conserved F or W. Fields, in order: clone size, V gene, J gene, D gene, CDR3 DNA, CDR3 protein. A D gene is named only where the DNA matches it firmly. The listing skips clone size in some rows; elsewhere it reads once, few, many or a size class.

>.|TRBV18|TRBJ1-2|TRBD1
TGTGCCAGCTCACCGGGACAGGACTATGGCTACACCTTC
CASSPGQDYGYTF
>once|TRBV19|TRBJ1-6|TRBD1
TGTGCCAGTAGTATAGCCCATCTCGACAGGGGATCACCCCTCCACTTT
CASSIAHLDRGSPLHF
>.|TRBV5-6|TRBJ1-4|.
TGTGCCAGCAGCTTGCTAGGGGCGGCTGAAAAACTGTTTTTT
CASSLLGAAEKLFF
>.|TRBV27|TRBJ2-7|.
TGTGCCAGCAGTTTGAGAAGTACTTATACAGTGCAGCAGTACTTC
CASSLRSTYTVQQYF
>.|TRBV4-2|TRBJ1-2|TRBD1
TGTGCCAGCAGCCAGGTCGGTTCCGGGACAGGGAACTATGGCTACACCTTC
CASSQVGSGTGNYGYTF
>.|TRBV27|TRBJ2-3|TRBD2
TGTGCCAGCAGTTTAGGTAGCGGGATGATCACAGATACGCAGTATTTT
CASSLGSGMITDTQYF
>once|TRBV7-9|TRBJ2-3|.
TGTGCCAGCAGCTTAGAAATGGAGACGCAGTATTTT
CASSLEMETQYF
>once|TRBV6-1|TRBJ1-2|.
TGTGCCAGCAGTGCCACTACTAACTATGGCTACACCTTC
CASSATTNYGYTF
>.|TRBV19|TRBJ2-4|TRBD1
TGTGCCAGTAGTCCCACAGGGGGCAAAAACATTCAGTACTTC
CASSPTGGKNIQYF
>.|TRBV30|TRBJ1-5|.
TGTGCCTGGAGCGCGGAGGGAAGGCAGCCCCAGCATTTT
CAWSAEGRQPQHF